In this sample, the clone carrying this T cell receptor beta chain turned up many times. Building the TCR beta libraries relied on iRepertoire HTBI primers, and CDR3 regions underwent Arm-PCR. TCRdb ran MiXCR on the multiplex PCR reads and lists one entry per CDR3 protein. The sample has 370,000 or so distinct CDR3 sequences, 15% to 20% seen once. Stated time point: newly diagnosed GD, antithyroid drugs for less than 3 months. Preparation of the TCR library used RNA extracted from PBMCs. The V and J ends lost 3 bases and 2 bases, in that order; junction bases with no gene match: 3. Germline V gives CDR1 KGHSH, CDR2 LQKENI. This CDR3 is built from 14 residues. This sample was included in a study of regulatory T cells in long-lasting Graves disease. The data also belong to a second study, concerning T cells in Graves' hyperthyroidism and ophthalmopathy.

This sequence originates from a woman between 18 and 29 years old with Graves disease. V is TRBV18 and J is TRBJ2-7; 8 bases line up with TRBD1. This material consisted of peripheral blood mononuclear cells (PBMCs), taken at new diagnosis, from a patient treated with antithyroid drugs. The DNA for the CDR3 is TGTGCCAGCTCACCGGGACAGGAACCCTACGAGCAGTACTTC. It specifies CASSPGQEPYEQYF.